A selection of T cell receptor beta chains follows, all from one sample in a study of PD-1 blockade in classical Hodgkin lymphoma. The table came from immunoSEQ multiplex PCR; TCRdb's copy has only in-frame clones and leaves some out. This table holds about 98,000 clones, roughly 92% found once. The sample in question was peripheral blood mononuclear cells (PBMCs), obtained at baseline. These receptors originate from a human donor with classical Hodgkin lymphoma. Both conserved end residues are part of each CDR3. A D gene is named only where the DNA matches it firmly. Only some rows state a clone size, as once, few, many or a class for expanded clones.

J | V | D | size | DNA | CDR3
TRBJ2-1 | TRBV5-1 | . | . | TGCGCCAGCAGCTCCACGTCCACCTTGCAGTTCTTC | CASSSTSTLQFF
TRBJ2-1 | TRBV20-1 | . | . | TGCAGTGCTAGGGTGGTGGGTGAGCAGTTCTTC | CSARVVGEQFF
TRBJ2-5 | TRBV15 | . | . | TGTGCCACCAGCAGAGAGGGGGTGGGAGAAGAGACCCAGTACTTC | CATSREGVGEETQYF
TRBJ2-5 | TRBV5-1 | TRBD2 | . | TGCGCCAGCAGCCTACGGACTAGCGGCTCGTACCAAGAGACCCAGTACTTC | CASSLRTSGSYQETQYF
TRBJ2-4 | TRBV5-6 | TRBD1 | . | TGTGCCAGCAGCTTTCCGACTCGGACAGGGTCGGTCCAGTACTTC | CASSFPTRTGSVQYF
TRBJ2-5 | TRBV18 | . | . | TGTGCCAGCTCACCCGTCCAAATTGAAGAGACCCAGTACTTC | CASSPVQIEETQYF
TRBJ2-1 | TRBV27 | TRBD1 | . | TGTGCCAGCAGCCCCGGGACAGGGTCTGTATACAATGAGCAGTTCTTC | CASSPGTGSVYNEQFF
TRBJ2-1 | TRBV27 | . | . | TGTGCCAGCAGTTTAAGACCATCGCTCAATGAGCAGTTCTTC | CASSLRPSLNEQFF
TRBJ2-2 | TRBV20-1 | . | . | TGCAGTGCTAGTATGGCCGGGGAGCTGTTTTTT | CSASMAGELFF
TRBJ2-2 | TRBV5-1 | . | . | TGCGCCAGCAGCTCGCAAGGCACCGGGGAGCTGTTTTTT | CASSSQGTGELFF
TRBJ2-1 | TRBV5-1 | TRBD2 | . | TGCGCCAGCAGCTGGCGGGGGGACAATGAGCAGTTCTTC | CASSWRGDNEQFF
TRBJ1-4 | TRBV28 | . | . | TGTGCCAGCAGTCCTCTCCTCGTGGTTCCGAGTGAAAAACTGTTTTTT | CASSPLLVVPSEKLFF
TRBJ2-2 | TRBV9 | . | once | TGTGCCAGCAGCCTGAACACCGGGGAGCTGTTTTTT | CASSLNTGELFF
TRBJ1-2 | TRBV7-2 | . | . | TGTGCCAGCAGCTCGGACATCCTCGCGATCGGCTACACCTTC | CASSSDILAIGYTF
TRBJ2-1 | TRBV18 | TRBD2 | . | TGTGCCAGCTCACCTTCCGGAGGGGTTAGCGGAGCGGGGTCCTACAATGAGCAGTTCTTC | CASSPSGGVSGAGSYNEQFF
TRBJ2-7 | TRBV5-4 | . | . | TGTGCCAGCAGCTTGAACAGGGGGGGAATGACATCAACCTACGAGCAGTACTTC | CASSLNRGGMTSTYEQYF
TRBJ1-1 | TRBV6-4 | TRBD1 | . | TGTGCCAGCAGTAACCTCGGGACAGGGAGGAACACTGAAGCTTTCTTT | CASSNLGTGRNTEAFF
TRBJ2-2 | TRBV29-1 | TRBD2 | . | TGCAGCGTCCCATCCGGGCTAGCGGGAAACACCGGGGAGCTGTTTTTT | CSVPSGLAGNTGELFF
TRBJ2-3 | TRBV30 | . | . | TGTGCCTGGAGTGCGACAGCGACTACGCAGTATTTT | CAWSATATTQYF
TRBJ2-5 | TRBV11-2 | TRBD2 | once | TGTGCCAGCAGCCCGAGACTAGCGGCTACCCAAGAGACCCAGTACTTC | CASSPRLAATQETQYF
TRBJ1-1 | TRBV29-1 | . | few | TGCAGCGTTGGGCAGGGTGGGAACACTGAAGCTTTCTTT | CSVGQGGNTEAFF
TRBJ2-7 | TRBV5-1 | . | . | TGCGCCAGCAGCTTGAACCCCACCTACGAGCAGTACTTC | CASSLNPTYEQYF
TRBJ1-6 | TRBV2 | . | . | TGTGCCAGCACCACGAACCCATGGGTCAGGACCCTCCACTTT | CASTTNPWVRTLHF
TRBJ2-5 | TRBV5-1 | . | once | TGCGCCAGCAGCTTGGGTTCTGAGGAGACCCAGTACTTC | CASSLGSEETQYF